The text below deals with one T cell receptor beta chain. Its antigen is currently unknown. This entry belongs to a study of regulatory T cells in long-lasting Graves disease. Study-level points and caveats: Lower TCR diversity characterized persistent Graves' patients relative to newly diagnosed patients.

Time point indicated: newly diagnosed GD, antithyroid drugs for less than 3 months. PBMC RNA served as the TCR library source. Library construction for TCR beta used iRepertoire HTBI primers and Arm-PCR of CDR3 regions. TCRdb re-called the multiplex PCR reads with MiXCR, one entry per CDR3 protein. This table has 350,000 to 500,000 distinct CDR3 sequences, approximately 16% appearing once. The sample was also reused in another study, on T cells in Graves' hyperthyroidism and ophthalmopathy. In that study: Each patient was aged 18 to 65 and had newly diagnosed hyperthyroidism of under 2 months' duration. The TCR CDR3 first-round RT-PCR relied on the HTBI primer set.

The sequenced sample was peripheral blood mononuclear cells (PBMCs), obtained at new diagnosis, from a patient treated with antithyroid drugs. The clonotype originates from a woman younger than 35 with Graves disease.

As DNA, the CDR3 is TGTGCCAGCAGTTACTATACAGGGGGAAGGCAAGAGACCCAGTACTTC. Residues: CASSYYTGGRQETQYF. The chain combines TRBV6-9 with TRBJ2-5, with TRBD1 matching 8 bases. V was clipped by 3 bases and J by 2 bases; unmatched bases: 8. The CDR3 has 16 residues. The V gene's germline CDR1 is MNHGY and CDR2 SVAAGI.